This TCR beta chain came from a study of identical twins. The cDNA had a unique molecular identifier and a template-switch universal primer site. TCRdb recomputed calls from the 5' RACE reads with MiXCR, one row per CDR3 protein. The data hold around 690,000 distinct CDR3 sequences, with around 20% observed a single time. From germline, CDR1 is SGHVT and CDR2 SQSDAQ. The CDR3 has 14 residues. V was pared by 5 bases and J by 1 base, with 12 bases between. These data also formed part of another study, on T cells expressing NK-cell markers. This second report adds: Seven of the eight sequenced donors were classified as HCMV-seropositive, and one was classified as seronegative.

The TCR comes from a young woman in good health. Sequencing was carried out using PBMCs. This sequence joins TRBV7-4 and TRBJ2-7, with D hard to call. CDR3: CASSPPPVSYEQYF. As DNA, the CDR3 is TGTGCCAGCAGCCCCCCCCCGGTGTCCTACGAGCAGTACTTC.